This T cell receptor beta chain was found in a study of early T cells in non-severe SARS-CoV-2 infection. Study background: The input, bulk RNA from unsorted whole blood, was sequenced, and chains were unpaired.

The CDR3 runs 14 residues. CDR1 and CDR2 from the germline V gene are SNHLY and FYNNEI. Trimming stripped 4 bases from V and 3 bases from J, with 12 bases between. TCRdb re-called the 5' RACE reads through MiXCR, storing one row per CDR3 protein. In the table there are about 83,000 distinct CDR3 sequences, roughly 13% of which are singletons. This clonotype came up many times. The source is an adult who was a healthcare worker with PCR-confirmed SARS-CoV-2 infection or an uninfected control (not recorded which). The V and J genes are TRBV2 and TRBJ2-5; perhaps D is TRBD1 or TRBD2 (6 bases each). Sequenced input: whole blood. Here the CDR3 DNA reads TGTGCCAGCAGTGTTGGGGGGCGAGAAGAGACCCAGTACTTC. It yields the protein CASSVGGREETQYF.